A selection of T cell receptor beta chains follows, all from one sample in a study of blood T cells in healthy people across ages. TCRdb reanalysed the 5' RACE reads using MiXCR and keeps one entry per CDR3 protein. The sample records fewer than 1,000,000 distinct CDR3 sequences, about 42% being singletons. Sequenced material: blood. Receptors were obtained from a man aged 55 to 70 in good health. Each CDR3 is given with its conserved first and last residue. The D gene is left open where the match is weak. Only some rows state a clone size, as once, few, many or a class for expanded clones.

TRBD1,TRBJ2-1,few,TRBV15,CATSRVGQGNEQFF,TGTGCCACCAGCAGAGTCGGACAGGGCAATGAGCAGTTCTTC
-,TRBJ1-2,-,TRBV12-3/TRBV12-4,CASSLIVGSSGYTF,TGTGCCAGCAGTTTGATTGTGGGGTCTAGTGGCTACACCTTC
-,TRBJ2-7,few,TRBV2,CASKVLWDTTYEQYF,TGTGCCAGCAAAGTACTTTGGGACACTACCTACGAGCAGTACTTC
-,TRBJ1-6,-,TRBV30,CACTTTAIEGSPLHF,TGTGCCTGCACGACTACGGCCATCGAGGGTTCACCCCTCCACTTT
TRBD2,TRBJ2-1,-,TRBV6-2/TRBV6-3,CASRAGLGNNEQFF,TGTGCCAGCAGGGCGGGACTAGGGAACAATGAGCAGTTCTTC
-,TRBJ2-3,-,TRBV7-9,CASSSSQRQAYTDTQYF,TGTGCCAGCAGCTCCAGCCAGCGACAGGCGTACACAGATACGCAGTATTTT
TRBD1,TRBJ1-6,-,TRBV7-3,CASSRTGQSNSPLHF,TGTGCCAGCAGTCGGACGGGACAGAGTAATTCACCCCTCCACTTT
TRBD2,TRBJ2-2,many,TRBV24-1,CATETGTSVGELFF,TGTGCCACCGAAACCGGGACTAGCGTCGGGGAGCTGTTTTTT
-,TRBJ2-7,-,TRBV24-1,CATSDPWYGNRDSSYEQYF,TGTGCCACCAGTGACCCTTGGTATGGGAATCGGGATTCCTCCTACGAGCAGTACTTC
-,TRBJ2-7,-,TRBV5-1,CASSLDRAHYEQYF,TGCGCCAGCAGCTTGGACAGGGCCCACTACGAGCAGTACTTC
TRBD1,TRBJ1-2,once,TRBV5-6,CASSSPPGQGRYGYTF,TGTGCCAGCAGCTCTCCGCCGGGACAGGGACGCTATGGCTACACCTTC
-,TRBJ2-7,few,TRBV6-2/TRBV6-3,CASSSRLGGYEQYF,TGTGCCAGCAGCTCTAGACTGGGCGGCTACGAGCAGTACTTC
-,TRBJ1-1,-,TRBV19,CASNQGLLNTEAFF,TGTGCCAGTAACCAAGGGCTCCTGAACACTGAAGCTTTCTTT
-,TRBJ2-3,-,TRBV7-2,CASSSETDTQYF,TGTGCCAGCAGCTCAGAGACAGATACGCAGTATTTT
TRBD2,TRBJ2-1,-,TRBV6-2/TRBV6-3,CASSYFGLGTNEQFF,TGTGCCAGCAGTTACTTCGGACTAGGTACCAATGAGCAGTTCTTC
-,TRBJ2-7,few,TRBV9,CAPPRGWSYEQYF,TGTGCCCCTCCGAGGGGGTGGTCCTACGAGCAGTACTTC